The source of this T cell receptor (beta chain) is a study of T-cell reconstitution after alpha-beta-depleted transplantation in children. Using unique molecular identifiers, the investigators prepared the TCRbeta library. Each CDR3 protein gets one entry after TCRdb re-called the PCR reads with MiXCR. The sample holds approximately 82,000 distinct CDR3 sequences; approximately 18% are singletons and the top ten take approximately 51%. The length of the CDR3 is 13 residues. Trimming cost V 0 bases and J 8 bases, with 9 bases left between them. Germline-derived CDR1 and CDR2 are MGHRA and YSYEKL. The sequence came from a male patient aged 2-15 years who had a stem cell transplant for acute lymphoblastic leukemia, so the T cells may come from the graft donor. Sequenced material: PBMCs, mostly from graft donor cells, taken 360 days after TCRalphabeta/CD19-depleted stem cell transplant. The chain recombines TRBV4-1 with TRBJ2-3; D may correspond to TRBD1 or TRBD2 (5 bases each). The CDR3 DNA reads as TGCGCCAGCAGCCAAGACTCCGGGACTACGCAGTATTTT. It yields the protein CASSQDSGTTQYF.